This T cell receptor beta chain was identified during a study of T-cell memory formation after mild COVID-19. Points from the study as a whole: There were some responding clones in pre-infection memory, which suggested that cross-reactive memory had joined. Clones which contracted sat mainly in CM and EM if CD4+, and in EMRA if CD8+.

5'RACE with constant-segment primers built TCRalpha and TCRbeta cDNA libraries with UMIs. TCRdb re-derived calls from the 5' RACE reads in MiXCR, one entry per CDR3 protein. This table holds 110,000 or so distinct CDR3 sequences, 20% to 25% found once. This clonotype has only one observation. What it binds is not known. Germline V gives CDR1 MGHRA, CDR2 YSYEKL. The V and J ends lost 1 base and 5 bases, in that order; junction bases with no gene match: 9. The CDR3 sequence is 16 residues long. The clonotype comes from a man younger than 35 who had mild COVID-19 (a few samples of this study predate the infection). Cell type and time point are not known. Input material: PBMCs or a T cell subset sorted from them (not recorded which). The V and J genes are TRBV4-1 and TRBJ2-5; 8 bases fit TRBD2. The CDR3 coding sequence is TGCGCCAGCAGCCAAGCGGATCACCCGGGGGGGGAGACCCAGTACTTC. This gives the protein CASSQADHPGGETQYF.